These T cell receptor beta chains were read from a single sample in a study of metastatic and nonmetastatic thyroid tumors. MiXCR was used by TCRdb to re-call the PCR reads. Of around 64,000 clones detected, 4% to 4.5% appear once; the ten largest clones hold about 22%. The sample was blood. Source of these receptors: a female donor with papillary thyroid cancer or a benign thyroid nodule (not recorded which). Some clones in this sample may be carry-over from other donors' samples. Each CDR3 is given with its conserved first and last residue. Each record gives: J gene, CDR3 length, V gene, clone size, D gene, CDR3 protein, CDR3 DNA. The D gene is left open where the match is weak. Clone sizes are given selectively: once, few, many, or a class where the clone is expanded.

TRBJ1-1 | 17 | TRBV28 | - | - | CASSPWSLGGSRSEAFF | TGTGCCAGCAGTCCCTGGTCTTTGGGAGGGTCGAGGTCTGAAGCTTTCTTT
TRBJ2-1 | 13 | TRBV2 | many | TRBD1 | CASRKTGTNEQFF | TGTGCCAGCAGAAAGACAGGGACAAATGAGCAGTTCTTC
TRBJ2-2 | 16 | TRBV9 | few | TRBD2 | CASSARGDANTGELFF | TGTGCCAGCAGTGCCCGGGGGGACGCTAACACCGGGGAGCTGTTTTTT
TRBJ1-2 | 17 | TRBV6-9 | few | - | CASSYGSRGGSDYCYTF | TGTGCCAGCAGTTACGGGTCCCGGGGGGGCTCGGACTATTGCTACACCTTC
TRBJ2-5 | 14 | TRBV7-9 | many | - | CASSDSLGRETQYF | TGTGCCAGCAGCGACTCATTGGGACGAGAGACCCAGTACTTC
TRBJ1-1 | 16 | TRBV5-5 | many | TRBD1 | CASSLEGALMYTEAFF | TGTGCCAGCAGCTTGGAGGGGGCATTAATGTACACTGAAGCTTTCTTT
TRBJ1-2 | 15 | TRBV6-1 | - | TRBD1 | CASSEPGQGSQGYTF | TGTGCCAGCAGTGAACCGGGACAGGGATCGCAGGGCTACACCTTC
TRBJ1-6 | 17 | TRBV6-1 | many | - | CASSEFPGSLGNSPLHF | TGTGCCAGCAGTGAATTTCCAGGGAGTTTAGGCAATTCACCCCTCCACTTT
TRBJ2-3 | 19 | TRBV6-4 | - | TRBD2 | CASSHYSGLAGGGVDTQYF | TGTGCTAGCAGTCACTACTCGGGACTAGCGGGAGGGGGAGTAGATACCCAGTATTTT
TRBJ2-1 | 16 | TRBV6-4 | many | TRBD2 | CASSPSGLLSYNEQFF | TGTGCCAGCAGTCCTAGCGGTCTACTCTCCTACAATGAGCAGTTCTTC
TRBJ2-2 | 15 | TRBV19 | - | - | CFTQKGGLITGELFF | TGTTTCACCCAGAAGGGGGGGCTAATCACCGGGGAGCTGTTTTTT
TRBJ2-6 | 16 | TRBV19 | many | - | CASSRAASSGANVLTF | TGTGCCAGTAGTAGGGCAGCCAGCTCTGGGGCCAACGTCCTGACTTTC
TRBJ2-7 | 15 | TRBV6-1 | few | - | CASSERAASSYEQYF | TGTGCCAGCAGTGAAAGAGCCGCCAGCTCCTACGAGCAGTACTTC
TRBJ2-3 | 17 | TRBV5-5 | many | - | CASSFTPTDWLTDTQYF | TGTGCCAGCAGCTTTACCCCAACTGACTGGCTCACAGATACGCAGTATTTT
TRBJ2-7 | 11 | TRBV6-2/TRBV6-3 | many | - | CASPTSCEQYF | TGTGCCAGCCCCACCTCCTGCGAGCAGTACTTC
TRBJ1-2 | 19 | TRBV20-1 | few | TRBD1 | CSARDSARTGLSANYGYTF | TGCAGTGCTAGAGACTCAGCCCGGACAGGGCTTTCCGCTAACTATGGCTACACCTTC
TRBJ2-7 | 15 | TRBV12-3/TRBV12-4 | few | - | CVSRRAGLVSGEQYF | TGTGTCAGCAGGAGGGCGGGCCTGGTCTCTGGCGAGCAGTACTTC
TRBJ2-5 | 11 | TRBV5-8 | many | - | CASSLSETQYF | TGTGCCAGCAGCTTGTCCGAGACCCAGTACTTC
TRBJ2-2 | 15 | TRBV6-1 | many | - | CASAHFTGEAGELFF | TGTGCCAGCGCCCACTTCACAGGGGAGGCCGGGGAGCTGTTTTTT
TRBJ2-7 | 13 | TRBV20-1 | - | - | CSARTTGNWEQYF | TGCAGTGCTAGAACCACAGGGAATTGGGAGCAGTACTTC
TRBJ2-2 | 15 | TRBV20-1 | - | TRBD1 | CSARPDRDATGELFF | TGCAGTGCTAGACCCGACAGGGATGCCACCGGGGAGCTGTTTTTT
TRBJ1-6 | 15 | TRBV11-2 | many | TRBD1 | CASSSHRGRNSPLHF | TGTGCCAGCAGCTCCCACAGGGGGCGGAATTCACCCCTCCACTTT
TRBJ1-4 | 16 | TRBV13 | - | - | CASSLGLNPGNEKLFF | TGTGCCAGCAGCCTAGGACTCAACCCCGGTAATGAAAAACTGTTTTTT
TRBJ1-2 | 15 | TRBV18 | many | TRBD1 | CASSPDPPGGVGYTF | TGTGCCAGCTCACCCGACCCCCCAGGGGGTGTTGGCTACACCTTC
TRBJ1-6 | 14 | TRBV6-1 | - | - | CASSEADGNFPLHF | TGTGCCAGCAGTGAAGCGGACGGAAATTTCCCCCTCCACTTT
TRBJ2-7 | 13 | TRBV13 | few | - | CASSLTRLDEQYF | TGTGCCAGCAGCTTAACTAGGTTGGACGAGCAGTACTTC
TRBJ1-5 | 14 | TRBV2 | - | - | CASSGFHGRQPQHF | TGTGCCAGCAGTGGATTTCATGGACGCCAGCCCCAGCATTTT
TRBJ1-1 | 14 | TRBV6-1 | many | TRBD1 | CASSTSQGVTEAFF | TGTGCCAGCAGTACAAGCCAGGGGGTCACTGAAGCTTTCTTT
TRBJ1-2 | 17 | TRBV28 | many | TRBD1 | CASSSRTGAKINYGYTF | TGTGCCAGCAGTTCCCGGACAGGGGCCAAAATTAACTATGGCTACACCTTC
TRBJ1-5 | 14 | TRBV3-1 | - | - | CASSQGLSNQPQHF | TGTGCCAGCAGCCAAGGCCTCAGCAATCAGCCCCAGCATTTT
TRBJ2-1 | 15 | TRBV9 | many | TRBD2 | CASSVGLATYNEQFF | TGTGCCAGCAGCGTAGGACTAGCGACCTACAATGAGCAGTTCTTC
TRBJ1-1 | 16 | TRBV19 | many | - | CASSILIGTLNTEAFF | TGTGCCAGTAGTATCCTCATCGGGACGCTGAACACTGAAGCTTTCTTT
TRBJ2-5 | 12 | TRBV18 | few | - | CASSPPQETQYF | TGTGCCAGCTCACCACCGCAGGAGACCCAGTACTTC
TRBJ1-3 | 15 | TRBV5-1 | many | - | CASSLGQTTGNTIYF | TGCGCCAGCAGCCTAGGACAGACTACTGGAAACACCATATATTTT
TRBJ2-3 | 13 | TRBV19 | few | TRBD2 | CASSMGLADTQYF | TGTGCCAGTAGTATGGGACTAGCGGATACGCAGTATTTT
TRBJ2-7 | 20 | TRBV14 | many | TRBD2 | CASSPRWVTSGRVRSYEQYF | TGTGCCAGCAGCCCCCGTTGGGTAACTAGCGGGAGGGTCCGCTCCTACGAGCAGTACTTC
TRBJ2-3 | 15 | TRBV5-1 | many | - | CASSLGPGVTDTQYF | TGCGCCAGCAGCCTGGGACCGGGAGTGACAGATACGCAGTATTTT
TRBJ2-1 | 16 | TRBV7-6 | - | TRBD1 | CASSPPRQGLINEQSF | TGTGCCAGCAGCCCCCCCCGACAGGGGCTTATCAATGAGCAGTCCTTC
TRBJ2-2 | 18 | TRBV7-9 | many | - | CASSQPSGVPANTGELFF | TGTGCCAGCAGCCAACCGTCGGGAGTCCCCGCGAACACCGGGGAGCTGTTTTTT
TRBJ2-7 | 14 | TRBV11-2 | many | TRBD1 | CASSRSQGVAEQYF | TGTGCCAGCAGCAGATCACAGGGGGTCGCCGAGCAGTACTTC
TRBJ2-1 | 11 | TRBV5-1 | many | - | CASSTLGVMFF | TGCGCCAGCAGCACTCTAGGAGTCATGTTCTTC
TRBJ2-1 | 17 | TRBV7-9 | - | TRBD1 | CTSSFYVGQVVGNEQFF | TGTACCAGCAGCTTTTACGTCGGACAGGTGGTGGGCAATGAGCAGTTCTTC
TRBJ2-2 | 11 | TRBV27 | many | - | CASSFLGELFF | TGTGCCAGCAGTTTTTTAGGGGAGCTGTTTTTT
TRBJ2-1 | 12 | TRBV7-3 | many | - | CASSLTGGEQFF | TGTGCCAGCAGCTTAACGGGGGGAGAGCAGTTCTTC